Below, one T cell receptor beta chain is given with its context. The table lists this clonotype with many counts. The target of this receptor is not known. No base qualities exist here, and no much larger clone lies one base off it. Trimming takes 3 bases from V and 5 bases from J, and the germline ends sit 7 bases apart. The CDR3 sequence holds 12 residues, the cysteine and phenylalanine included. Only CDR3 DNA is held: 36 bases, read in frame from base 1. All donors were healthy Caucasians. Three pairs of female monozygotic twins, all aged about 18 to 30 years, made up the twin cohort. The RNA used for TCR libraries was isolated from peripheral blood mononuclear cells. This sample was included in a study of identical twins (dated by TCRdb to 2016 to 2018). Some background on the complete study: To test whether fetal clonotypes persist, the study used deep sequencing on TCR alpha and beta repertoires from monozygotic twins, unrelated adults of various ages, and cord blood. Replicate twin experiments were performed at different times using different library preparation protocols to rule out contamination. On the study overall, not on this receptor specifically: Compared with coincidental sharing between unrelated individuals, out-of-frame TCR alpha sequences shared between twins had an excess of sequences with low generation probability. Because the same donors could not be followed over many years, the conclusions relied on cross-sectional statistical analysis. Abundant cord blood beta clonotypes carried fewer insertions; young adult naive repertoires showed a weaker similar trend, while memory repertoires showed none. Invariant T cells such as MAIT and iNKT could partly confound zero-insertion analyses, though diverse VJ usage argued against this for most clonotypes. Recombination models systematically underestimated out-of-frame TCR alpha sharing in monozygotic twins but agreed with sharing between unrelated individuals. In beta out-of-frame sequences, excess twin sharing was weaker, because having fewer shared sequences lowered the signal-to-noise ratio.

Libraries were prepared through 5' RACE. Sequencing was carried out with an Illumina HiSeq 2000. A universal primer binding site was added through template switching, and the final cDNA carried a unique molecular identifier so that TCR cDNA molecules could be counted accurately. First-strand cDNA for TCR alpha and beta chains was synthesized from specific primers in the conserved constant-segment region. To control for contamination, every cDNA library was double barcoded, receiving both a SMART-Mk sample barcode and Illumina barcodes. TruSeq adapter sequences and Illumina sample barcodes were added in two successive PCR steps. The Illumina HiSeq platform was used with custom primers to sequence TCR alpha and beta cDNA libraries. Under the source paper's analysis protocol: MiGEC processed the raw reads to extract unique molecular identifiers, while MiXCR was used to determine the CDR3 positions. Recombination models were inferred per individual with the repgenHMM and IGoR tools using an EM algorithm. Shared clonotype analysis was performed with the tcR package in R, normalizing sharing by the product of cloneset sizes. Out-of-frame nonproductive sequences were analyzed to study raw recombination free of thymic and clonal selection effects. Through fastp at Q25 and MiXCR, TCRdb rebuilt clones from the public reads, retaining in-frame beta chains. Entries are consolidated by CDR3 protein sequence, retaining the most common genes and DNA. These V and J calls are TCRdb output, not the study's own analysis. This sample lists nearly 650,000 distinct CDR3 sequences; less than 9% were detected once. The ten largest account for approximately 1.5% of the sample.

This sample also belongs to another study, concerning yellow fever vaccine responses in identical twins. The second paper states: The T cell response to vaccination in identical twins was reported by the authors to appear partly convergent and partly personalized. Focusing on identical twins, the study followed the T cell clones that responded to the vaccine, and did so with precision.

Sequencing was performed on PBMCs. The chain was built from TRBV12-3 or TRBV12-4 and TRBJ2-5, with the identity of the D gene unclear. The clonotype originates from a woman under 30 in good health. The CDR3 region: CASSFSRETQYF. The DNA is as follows: TGTGCCAGCAGTTTTTCGCGGGAGACCCAGTACTTC.